This T cell receptor beta chain was sequenced for a study of CD8+ T cells in alopecia areata. Treatment indicated: oral pan-JAK inhibitor, 5-10 mg twice daily. The study team obtained lesional scalp punch biopsies and peripheral blood from alopecia areata patients. RNA, once extracted, was reverse transcribed into cDNA for use as the sequencing template. The repertoire was sequenced with immunoSEQ multiplex PCR; TCRdb's copy has only in-frame clones and lacks some. Counted here are about 280,000 clones, nearly 60% occurring once; the ten biggest clones make up more than 1.5%. V was shortened by 0 bases and J by 5 bases, with 4 bases between the two germline ends. Germline V gene lookup returns CDR1 LGHNA and CDR2 YNFKEQ. This CDR3 has 12 amino acids.

This chain uses TRBV4-2 with TRBJ1-2; D is ambiguous. The TCR comes from a human donor with alopecia areata. The sample in question was CD4+ T cells sorted from blood, obtained at week 24, from a patient treated with tofacitinib. In nucleotides, the CDR3 is TGTGCCAGCAGCCAAGACCCATATGGCTACACCTTC. Translating it yields CASSQDPYGYTF.